This TCR beta chain was captured by sequencing in a study of persistence of HIV-infected CD4 T cells (dated by TCRdb to 2020 to 2022). Turning to the overall study: The median time the participants had spent on suppressive ART was 8 years. Peripheral blood samples of up to about 200 mL were collected at multiple time points, except for a couple of participants, who underwent leukapheresis at a single time point. CMV- and HIV-1 Gag-responding CD4+ T cells were isolated from ART-treated individuals so that antigen-driven clonal expansion of HIV-1-infected cells could be examined. The clonality of all cells in each sorted population was measured by TCRbeta sequencing, and the clonality of infected cells was measured by proviral sequencing. For the TCR cluster analysis across participants, under 10 participants were included for CMV and about seven participants for Gag. What the work shows at the level of the full study, not this receptor alone: Bulk TCR analyses could not be restricted to the rare CMV-responding cells that actually carried HIV-1 proviruses. Enrichment of degenerate expanded CDR3beta sequences was found in antigen-responding cells, suggesting convergent selection of CD4+ responses to CMV and Gag. Within the same sorted populations, how oligoclonal the TCRs were correlated with how oligoclonal the proviruses were. Few individuals were included in the study, and only a limited range of antigens was tested. Significantly lower TCRbeta richness was observed in CMV- and Gag-responding cells than in anti-CD3/anti-CD28-responding cells, and higher oligoclonality was observed in CMV-responding cells than in CD3/CD28-stimulated and Gag-responding cells.

TCRbeta repertoires were sequenced from genomic DNA with the immunoSEQ hsTCRB assay version 4 in survey mode. Genomic DNA was diluted to about 9 ng/uL, and up to 1 ug per sample was used for TCRbeta sequencing. Concerning the study's data processing: Analysis of the TCRbeta data was done in ImmunoSeq Analyzer 3.0, and diversity was computed on productive nucleotide rearrangements. Using the Immunarch R package, the improved Chao index served to estimate lower-bound TCR diversity and the Gini coefficient served to estimate clonality. Nucleotide rearrangements that differed but encoded the same CDR3beta amino acid sequence were counted as separate clonotypes. Differential abundance analysis found TCRbeta sequences that were significantly enriched in antigen-responding cells compared with anti-CD3/anti-CD28-activated cells. GLIPH2 grouped TCRs by predicted peptide-MHC specificity, both within each participant and across combined participant data sets. This is the immuneACCESS table as TCRdb keeps it, with only in-frame sequences that have V and J called. A part of the clones is gone; compared with another copy, unresolved V genes explain less than half, and the rest is unexplained. The D gene and trimming were derived from the DNA, and the V and J assignments and clone size from that table. Present in this sample are 19,000 or so clones, about 60% of which were seen just once. Approximately 2% of the sample is held by the ten biggest clonotypes.

A word on this clone: Its antigen remains undetermined. Base qualities are not recorded, but no much larger clone differs from it by a single base.

The treatment or condition label, as the study defines it: suppressive antiretroviral therapy. A pool of overlapping HIV-1 Gag 15-mer peptides, at 1 ug per peptide per mL, was used to stimulate the cells. Responding CD4+ T cells were sorted by upregulation of both CD40 ligand and CD69. Participants were HIV-1-infected adults who started suppressive ART during chronic infection. Plasma HIV-1 RNA had been undetectable (below 50 copies/mL) in participants for at least 4 years. To be included, participants needed a CD4+ T cell count above 400 cells/uL and a positive CMV serology. Before stimulation, PBMCs were isolated using density centrifugation and depleted of CD8+ T cells. For roughly 18 hours, CD8-depleted PBMCs were stimulated with anti-CD28/CD49d costimulation, a CD40-blocking antibody, and enfuvirtide, which was added to prevent new infections. Sorting was done on either a Beckman Coulter MoFlo Legacy or an XDP sorter, and propidium iodide was used to exclude dead cells. The QIAamp DNA Mini Kit was used for genomic DNA extraction from samples above one million cells, and the Quick-DNA Microprep Kit was used otherwise.

The CDR3 runs 14 residues from the cysteine to the phenylalanine. Only the CDR3 region is kept as DNA, spanning 42 bases read in frame from base 1. The CDR1 and CDR2 encoded by the germline V gene are SQVTM and ANQGSEA. Relative to germline, V is missing 3 bases and J is missing 3 bases, with 3 bases of the junction outside any gene match. This TCR derives from an adult woman with HIV who was CMV-seropositive. Material: CD4+ T cells sorted from PBMCs after roughly 17-hour stimulation, obtained from a patient who received antiretroviral therapy. The cell subset or site label, read with the paper, signifies: CD40L+CD69+ CD4 T cells responding to HIV-1 Gag peptides. The chain employs TRBV29-1 and TRBJ2-1; 9 bases in between match TRBD2. The DNA sequence is TGCAGCGTTGATCCTAGCGGGGTCTACAATGAGCAGTTCTTC. It codes for CSVDPSGVYNEQFF.